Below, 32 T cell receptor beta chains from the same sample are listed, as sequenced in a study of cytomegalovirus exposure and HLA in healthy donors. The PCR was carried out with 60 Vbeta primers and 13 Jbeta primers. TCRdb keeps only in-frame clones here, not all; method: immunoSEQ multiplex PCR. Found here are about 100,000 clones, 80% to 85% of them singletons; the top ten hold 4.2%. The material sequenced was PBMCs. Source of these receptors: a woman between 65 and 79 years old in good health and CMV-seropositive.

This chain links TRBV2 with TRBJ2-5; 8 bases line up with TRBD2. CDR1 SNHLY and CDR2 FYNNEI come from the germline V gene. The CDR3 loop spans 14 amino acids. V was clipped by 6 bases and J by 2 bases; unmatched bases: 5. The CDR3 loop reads CASRSGRPQETQYF. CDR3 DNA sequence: TGTGCCAGCAGGAGCGGGAGACCTCAAGAGACCCAGTACTTC. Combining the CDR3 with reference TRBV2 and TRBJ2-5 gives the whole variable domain EPEVTQTPSHQVTQMGQEVILRCVPISNHLYFYWYRQILGQKVEFLVSFYNNEISEKSEIFDDQFSVERPDGSNFTLKIRSTKLEDSAMYFCASRSGRPQETQYFGPGTRLLVL.

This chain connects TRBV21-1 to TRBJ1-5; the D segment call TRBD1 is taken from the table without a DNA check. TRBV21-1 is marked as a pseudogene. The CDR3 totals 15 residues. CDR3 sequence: CASSTRDRANQPQHF. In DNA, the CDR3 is TGTGCCAGCAGCACACGGGACAGGGCCAATCAGCCCCAGCATTTT.

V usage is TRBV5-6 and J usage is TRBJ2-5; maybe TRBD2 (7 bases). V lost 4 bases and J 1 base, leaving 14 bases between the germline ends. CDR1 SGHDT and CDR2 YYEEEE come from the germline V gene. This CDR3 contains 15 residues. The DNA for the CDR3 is TGTGCCAGCAGCCCCGCTGGGGGGGCCCAAGAGACCCAGTACTTC. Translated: CASSPAGGAQETQYF. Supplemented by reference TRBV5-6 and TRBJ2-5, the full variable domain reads DAGVTQSPTHLIKTRGQQVTLRCSPKSGHDTVSWYQQALGQGPQFIFQYYEEEERQRGNFPDRFSGHQFPNYSSELNVNALLLGDSALYLCASSPAGGAQETQYFGPGTRLLVL.

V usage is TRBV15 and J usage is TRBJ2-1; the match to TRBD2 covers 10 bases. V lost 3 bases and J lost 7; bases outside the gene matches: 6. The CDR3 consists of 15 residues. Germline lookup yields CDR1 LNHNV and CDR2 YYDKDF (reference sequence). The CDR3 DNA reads TGTGCCACCAGCAGGGCCGGGACTAGCGCGAATGAGCAGTTCTTC. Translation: CATSRAGTSANEQFF.

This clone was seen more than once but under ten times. CDR3 nucleotide sequence: TGTGCCAGCAGCCCCTATGGGCCCGACGAGCAGTACTTC. It specifies CASSPYGPDEQYF. The V and J genes are TRBV7-3 and TRBJ2-7; no reliable D call. CDR1 and CDR2 from the germline V gene are SGHTA and FQGTGA. This CDR3 has 13 residues. V lost 5 bases and J lost 5, with 13 bases in between. Combining the CDR3 with reference TRBV7-3 and TRBJ2-7 gives the whole variable domain GAGVSQTPSNKVTEKGKYVELRCDPISGHTALYWYRQSLGQGPEFLIYFQGTGAADDSGLPNDRFFAVRPEGSVSTLKIQRTERGDSAVYLCASSPYGPDEQYFGPGTRLTVT.

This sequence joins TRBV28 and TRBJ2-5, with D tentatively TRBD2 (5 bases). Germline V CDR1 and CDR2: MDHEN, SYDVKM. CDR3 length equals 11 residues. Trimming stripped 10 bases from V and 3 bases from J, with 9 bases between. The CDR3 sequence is CAIMGEETQYF. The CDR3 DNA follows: TGTGCCATCATGGGAGAAGAGACCCAGTACTTC.

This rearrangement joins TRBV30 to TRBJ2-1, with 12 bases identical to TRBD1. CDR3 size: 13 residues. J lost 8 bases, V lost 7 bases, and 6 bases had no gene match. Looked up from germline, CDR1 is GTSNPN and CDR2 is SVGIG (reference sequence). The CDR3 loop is CASGTGGPDEQFF. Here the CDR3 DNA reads TGTGCCTCTGGGACAGGGGGCCCGGATGAGCAGTTCTTC. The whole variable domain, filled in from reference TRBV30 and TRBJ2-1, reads SQTIHQWPATLVQPVGSPLSLECTVEGTSNPNLYWYRQAAGRGLQLLFYSVGIGQISSEVPQNLSASRPQDRQFILSSKKLLLSDSGFYLCASGTGGPDEQFFGPGTRLTVL.

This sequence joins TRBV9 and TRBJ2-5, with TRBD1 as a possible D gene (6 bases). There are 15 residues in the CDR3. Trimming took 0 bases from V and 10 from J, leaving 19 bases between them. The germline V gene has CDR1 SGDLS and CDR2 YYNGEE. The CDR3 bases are TGTGCCAGCAGCGTAGGAAGGACAGTTGGGTTGGACCAGTACTTC. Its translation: CASSVGRTVGLDQYF.

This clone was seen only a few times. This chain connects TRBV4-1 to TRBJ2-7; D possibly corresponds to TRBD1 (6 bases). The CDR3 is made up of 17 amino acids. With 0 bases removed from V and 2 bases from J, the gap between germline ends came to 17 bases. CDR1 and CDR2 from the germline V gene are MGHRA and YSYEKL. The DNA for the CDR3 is TGCGCCAGCAGCCAAGAGCCCCCGGGACATATAACCTACGAGCAGTACTTC. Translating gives CASSQEPPGHITYEQYF.

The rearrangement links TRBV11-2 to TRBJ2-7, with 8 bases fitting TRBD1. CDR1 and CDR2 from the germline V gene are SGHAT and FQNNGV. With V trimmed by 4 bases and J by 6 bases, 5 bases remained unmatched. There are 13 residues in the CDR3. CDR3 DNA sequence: TGTGCCAGCAGCTGGACAGGGTCTCGCGAGCAGTACTTC. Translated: CASSWTGSREQYF.

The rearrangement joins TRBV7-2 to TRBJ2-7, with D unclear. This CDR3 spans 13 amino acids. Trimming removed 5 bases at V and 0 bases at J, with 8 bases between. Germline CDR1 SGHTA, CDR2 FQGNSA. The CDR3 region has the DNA TGTGCCAGCAGCGCCCCCAGCTCCTACGAGCAGTACTTC. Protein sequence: CASSAPSSYEQYF. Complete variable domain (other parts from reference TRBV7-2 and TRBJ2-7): GAGVSQSPSNKVTEKGKDVELRCDPISGHTALYWYRQSLGQGLEFLIYFQGNSAPDKSGLPSDRFSAERTGGSVSTLTIQRTQQEDSAVYLCASSAPSSYEQYFGPGTRLTVT.

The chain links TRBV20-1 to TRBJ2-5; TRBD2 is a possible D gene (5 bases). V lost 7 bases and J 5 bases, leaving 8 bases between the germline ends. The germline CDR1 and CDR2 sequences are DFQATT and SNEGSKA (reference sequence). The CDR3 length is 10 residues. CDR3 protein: CSVQRETQYF. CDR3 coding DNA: TGCAGTGTACAGCGGGAGACCCAGTACTTC.

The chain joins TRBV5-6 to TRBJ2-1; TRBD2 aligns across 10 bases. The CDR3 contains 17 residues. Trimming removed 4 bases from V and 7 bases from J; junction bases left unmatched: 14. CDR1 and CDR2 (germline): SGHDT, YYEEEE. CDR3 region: CASSHGWQREGGNEQFF. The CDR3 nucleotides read TGTGCCAGCAGCCACGGTTGGCAGCGGGAGGGCGGGAATGAGCAGTTCTTC. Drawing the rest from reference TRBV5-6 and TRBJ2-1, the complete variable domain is DAGVTQSPTHLIKTRGQQVTLRCSPKSGHDTVSWYQQALGQGPQFIFQYYEEEERQRGNFPDRFSGHQFPNYSSELNVNALLLGDSALYLCASSHGWQREGGNEQFFGPGTRLTVL.

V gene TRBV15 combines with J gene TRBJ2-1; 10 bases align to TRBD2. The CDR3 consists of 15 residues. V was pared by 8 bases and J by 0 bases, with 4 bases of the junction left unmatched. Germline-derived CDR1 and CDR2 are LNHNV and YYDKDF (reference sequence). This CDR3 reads CATSGTSDSYNEQFF. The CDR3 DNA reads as TGTGCCACCTCCGGGACTAGCGACTCCTACAATGAGCAGTTCTTC.

The DNA of the CDR3 is TGTGCCAGCAGTGAAGCAGTCATGGCTAGGCGGTACTTC. Its translation: CASSEAVMARRYF. This chain links TRBV6-1 with TRBJ2-7, with D uncertain. Trimming took off 0 bases at V and 12 bases at J, with 15 bases between the two ends. The CDR3 has 13 amino acids. The germline CDR1 and CDR2 sequences are MNHNS and SASEGT.

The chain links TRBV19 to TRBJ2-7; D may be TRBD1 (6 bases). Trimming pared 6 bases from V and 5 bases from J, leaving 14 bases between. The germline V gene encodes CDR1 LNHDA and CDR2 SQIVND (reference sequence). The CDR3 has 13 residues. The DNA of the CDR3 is TGTGCCAGTAGAGCGGACAGAACCGACGAGCAGTACTTC. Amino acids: CASRADRTDEQYF. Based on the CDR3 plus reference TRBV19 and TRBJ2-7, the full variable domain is DGGITQSPKYLFRKEGQNVTLSCEQNLNHDAMYWYRQDPGQGLRLIYYSQIVNDFQKGDIAEGYSVSREKKESFPLTVTSAQKNPTAFYLCASRADRTDEQYFGPGTRLTVT.

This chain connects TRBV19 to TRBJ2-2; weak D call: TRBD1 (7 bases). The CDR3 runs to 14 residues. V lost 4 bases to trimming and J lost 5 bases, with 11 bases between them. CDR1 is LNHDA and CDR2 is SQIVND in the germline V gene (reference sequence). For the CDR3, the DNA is TGTGCCAGTAGTACCAGGGGGGCGACCGGGGAGCTGTTTTTT. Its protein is CASSTRGATGELFF.

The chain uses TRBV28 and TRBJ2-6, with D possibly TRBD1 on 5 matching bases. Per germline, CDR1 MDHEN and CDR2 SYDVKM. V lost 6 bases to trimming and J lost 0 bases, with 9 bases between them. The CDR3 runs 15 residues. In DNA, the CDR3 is TGTGCCAGCAGCCAGGGCTCCTCTGGGGCCAACGTCCTGACTTTC. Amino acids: CASSQGSSGANVLTF.

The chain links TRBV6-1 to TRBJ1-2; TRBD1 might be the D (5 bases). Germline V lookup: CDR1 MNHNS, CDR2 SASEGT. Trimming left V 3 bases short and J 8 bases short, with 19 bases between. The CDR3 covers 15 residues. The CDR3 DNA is TGTGCCAGCAGTGATATGGGACTGAGTTCAGTAGGCTACACCTTC. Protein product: CASSDMGLSSVGYTF.

Written as DNA, the CDR3 is TGTGCCAGCGAGGACAGGGCTGAAGCTTTCTTT. This codes for CASEDRAEAFF. The chain carries TRBV6-5 and TRBJ1-1; TRBD1 aligns across 8 bases. Per germline, CDR1 MNHEY and CDR2 SVGAGI. The CDR3 is made up of 11 amino acids. The V gene end was trimmed by 8 bases and the J gene end by 6 bases; junction bases not matched to a gene: 2.

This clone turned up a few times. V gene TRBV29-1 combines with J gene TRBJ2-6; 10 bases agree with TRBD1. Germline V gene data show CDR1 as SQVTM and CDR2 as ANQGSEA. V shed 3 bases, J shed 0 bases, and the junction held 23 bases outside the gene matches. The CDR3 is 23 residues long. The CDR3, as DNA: TGCAGCGTTGATATCTTTAGGAAGGTTACTCGACAGGGGGCTTTCTCTGGGGCCAACGTCCTGACTTTC. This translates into CSVDIFRKVTRQGAFSGANVLTF. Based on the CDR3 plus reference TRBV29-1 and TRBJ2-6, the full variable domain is SAVISQKPSRDICQRGTSLTIQCQVDSQVTMMFWYRQQPGQSLTLIATANQGSEATYESGFVIDKFPISRPNLTFSTLTVSNMSPEDSSIYLCSVDIFRKVTRQGAFSGANVLTFGAGSRLTVL.

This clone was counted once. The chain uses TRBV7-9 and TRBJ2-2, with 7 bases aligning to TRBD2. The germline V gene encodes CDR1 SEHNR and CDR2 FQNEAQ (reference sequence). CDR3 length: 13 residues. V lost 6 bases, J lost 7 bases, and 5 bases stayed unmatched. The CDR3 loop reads CASSRGEVGELFF. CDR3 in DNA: TGTGCCAGCAGTCGGGGGGAGGTCGGGGAGCTGTTTTTT. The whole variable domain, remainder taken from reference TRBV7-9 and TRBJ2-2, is DTGVSQNPRHKITKRGQNVTFRCDPISEHNRLYWYRQTLGQGPEFLTYFQNEAQLEKSRLLSDRFSAERPKGSFSTLEIQRTEQGDSAMYLCASSRGEVGELFFGEGSRLTVL.

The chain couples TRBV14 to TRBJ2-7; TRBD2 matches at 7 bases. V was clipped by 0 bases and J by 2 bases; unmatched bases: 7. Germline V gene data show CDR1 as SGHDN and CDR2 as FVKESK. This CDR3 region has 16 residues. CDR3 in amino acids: CASSQDTGGSPYEQYF. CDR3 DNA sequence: TGTGCCAGCAGCCAAGATACGGGGGGTAGTCCCTACGAGCAGTACTTC. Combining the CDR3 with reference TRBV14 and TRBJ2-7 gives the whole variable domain EAGVTQFPSHSVIEKGQTVTLRCDPISGHDNLYWYRRVMGKEIKFLLHFVKESKQDESGMPNNRFLAERTGGTYSTLKVQPAELEDSGVYFCASSQDTGGSPYEQYFGPGTRLTVT.

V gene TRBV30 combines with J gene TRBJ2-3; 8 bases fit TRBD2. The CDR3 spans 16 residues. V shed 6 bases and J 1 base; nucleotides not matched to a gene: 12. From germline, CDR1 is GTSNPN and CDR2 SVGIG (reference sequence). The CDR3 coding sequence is TGTGCCTGTTTAGCGGGACTCCTCTACGGCACAGATACGCAGTATTTT. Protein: CACLAGLLYGTDTQYF.

The CDR3 bases are TGTGCCAGCAGCTCAAGACAGCTAGCGCGTGGGGATGAGCAGTTCTTC. This gives the protein CASSSRQLARGDEQFF. V gene TRBV7-2 combines with J gene TRBJ2-1, with D possibly being TRBD2 (6 bases). V lost 4 bases, J lost 8 bases, and 21 bases lay in between. This CDR3 spans 16 amino acids. Germline-derived CDR1 and CDR2 are SGHTA and FQGNSA.

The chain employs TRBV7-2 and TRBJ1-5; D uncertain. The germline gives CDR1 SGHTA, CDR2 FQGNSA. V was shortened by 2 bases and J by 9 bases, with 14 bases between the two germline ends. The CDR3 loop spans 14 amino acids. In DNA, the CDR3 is TGTGCCAGCAGCTTATCCCGGCAGGAGGGGCCCCAGCATTTT. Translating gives CASSLSRQEGPQHF.

The CDR3 loop is CATSRGTGGTDTQYF. The DNA of the CDR3 is TGTGCCACCAGCAGGGGGACAGGGGGGACAGATACGCAGTATTTT. The J gene is TRBJ2-3, the V gene TRBV15, with 11 positions matching TRBD1. Germline V gene lookup returns CDR1 LNHNV and CDR2 YYDKDF (reference sequence). CDR3 size: 15 residues. Trimming took 3 bases from V and 3 from J; bases not matched to a gene: 2.

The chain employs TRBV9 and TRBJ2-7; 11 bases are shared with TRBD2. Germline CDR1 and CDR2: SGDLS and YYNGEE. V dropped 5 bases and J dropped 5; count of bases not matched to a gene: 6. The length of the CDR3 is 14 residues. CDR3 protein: CASSRTSGWDEQYF. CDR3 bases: TGTGCCAGCAGTCGGACTAGCGGGTGGGACGAGCAGTACTTC.

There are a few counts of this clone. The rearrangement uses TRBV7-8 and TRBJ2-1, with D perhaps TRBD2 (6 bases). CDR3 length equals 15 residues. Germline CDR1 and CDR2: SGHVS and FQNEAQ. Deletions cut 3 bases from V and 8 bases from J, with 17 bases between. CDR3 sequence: CASSFRVAVQDEQFF. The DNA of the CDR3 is TGTGCCAGCAGCTTCCGGGTAGCGGTGCAGGATGAGCAGTTCTTC.

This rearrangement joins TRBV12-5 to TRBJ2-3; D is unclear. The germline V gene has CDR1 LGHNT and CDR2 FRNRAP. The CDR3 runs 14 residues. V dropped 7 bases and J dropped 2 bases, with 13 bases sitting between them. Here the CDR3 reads CASAMGFDTDTQYF. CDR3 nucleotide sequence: TGTGCTAGTGCTATGGGCTTCGACACAGATACGCAGTATTTT. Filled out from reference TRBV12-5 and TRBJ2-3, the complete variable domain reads DARVTQTPRHKVTEMGQEVTMRCQPILGHNTVFWYRQTMMQGLELLAYFRNRAPLDDSGMPKDRFSAEMPDATLATLKIQPSEPRDSAVYFCASAMGFDTDTQYFGPGTRLTVL.

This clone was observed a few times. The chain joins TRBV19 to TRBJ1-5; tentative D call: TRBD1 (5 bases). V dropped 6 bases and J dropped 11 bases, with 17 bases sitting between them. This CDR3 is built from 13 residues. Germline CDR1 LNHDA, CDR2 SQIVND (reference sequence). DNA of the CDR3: TGTGCCAGTAGCCCCGGGGGGGATTTGGCCCAGCATTTT. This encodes CASSPGGDLAQHF.

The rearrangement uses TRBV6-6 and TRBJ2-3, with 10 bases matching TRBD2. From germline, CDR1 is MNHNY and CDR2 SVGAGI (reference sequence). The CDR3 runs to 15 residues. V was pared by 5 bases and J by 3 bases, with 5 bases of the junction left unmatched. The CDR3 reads CASSPNSGGTDTQYF. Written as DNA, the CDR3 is TGTGCCAGCAGTCCCAATAGCGGGGGGACAGATACGCAGTATTTT.